This T cell receptor beta chain was profiled in a study of shared clonotypes between healthy human individuals. Study-level background: Every donor yielded three CD4 naive, three CD4 memory, two CD8 naive and one CD8 memory plate. Broader study findings: Generally, naive subsets (rather than memory subsets) showed larger estimated richness.

Germline V lookup: CDR1 SGHTA, CDR2 FQGTGA. V was pared by 1 base and J by 2 bases, with 5 bases between. CDR3 length: 13 residues. Method: immunoSEQ multiplex PCR; TCRdb's copy keeps in-frame clones and lacks some. Of roughly 2.2 million clones listed, around 93% were seen once; the top ten hold 0.37%. About this clone: Antigen specificity is unknown. Different DNA sequences within this sample yield the same CDR3.

The TCR sequence derives from a man aged 18 to 29 in good health. Some clones in this sample may be carry-over from other donors' samples. This rearrangement joins TRBV7-3 to TRBJ2-5; D uncertain. The sequenced sample was naive CD4+ T cells from PBMCs. Noted subset: CD45RA+ positively selected. Here the CDR3 reads CASSLIPQETQYF. CDR3 DNA: TGTGCCAGCAGCTTAATCCCTCAAGAGACCCAGTACTTC.